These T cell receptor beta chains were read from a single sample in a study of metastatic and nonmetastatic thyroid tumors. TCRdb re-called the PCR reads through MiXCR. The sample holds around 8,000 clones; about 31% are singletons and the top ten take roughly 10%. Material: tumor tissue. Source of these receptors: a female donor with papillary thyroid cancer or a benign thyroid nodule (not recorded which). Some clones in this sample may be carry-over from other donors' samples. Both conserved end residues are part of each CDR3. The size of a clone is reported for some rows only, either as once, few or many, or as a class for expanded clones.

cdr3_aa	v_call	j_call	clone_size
CASSQDWHNLKEAFF	TRBV4-2	TRBJ1-1	NA
CASSRRPGQTSWGNQPQHF	TRBV2	TRBJ1-5	NA
CASSIGTETHTGELFF	TRBV12-3/TRBV12-4	TRBJ2-2	medium-sized
CVWSVGFNTEAFF	TRBV30	TRBJ1-1	NA
CASSEVWGGGREAFF	TRBV6-1	TRBJ1-1	large
CASDRGGIDGSFQQYF	TRBV5-1	TRBJ2-7	NA
CASSPLGLTGELFF	TRBV7-2	TRBJ2-2	many
CASSYSRISYTF	TRBV6-5	TRBJ1-2	medium-sized
CASSLFGTTINSPLHF	TRBV5-1	TRBJ1-6	NA
CSAVVQRGSRRYF	TRBV20-1	TRBJ2-7	few
CASSGTSGGANEQFF	TRBV6-1	TRBJ2-1	many
CASSLDSDNEQFF	TRBV11-3	TRBJ2-1	medium-sized
CSARQGNQPQHF	TRBV20-1	TRBJ1-5	medium-sized
CASSSGTTHYYNEQFF	TRBV19	TRBJ2-1	medium-sized
CASSSQGAGTEAFF	TRBV7-2	TRBJ1-1	medium-sized
CASSIGNTGLNYGYTF	TRBV19	TRBJ1-2	NA
CASSLLARADTQYF	TRBV13	TRBJ2-3	many
CASSSPGHNYNEQFF	TRBV6-2/TRBV6-3	TRBJ2-1	NA
CASSPSWVSHSNQPQHF	TRBV18	TRBJ1-5	NA
CASSFGGDGYTF	TRBV28	TRBJ1-2	NA
CSARFSGNPSYEQYF	TRBV20-1	TRBJ2-7	NA
CASRDSVRSSYNEQFF	TRBV6-1	TRBJ2-1	NA
CSARDGGVLGYTF	TRBV20-1	TRBJ1-2	NA
CASQGFHSYNEQFF	TRBV7-2	TRBJ2-1	NA
CASSRAIYNSPLHF	TRBV19	TRBJ1-6	few
CASSLGLASGSEQFF	TRBV11-2	TRBJ2-1	few
CASSLLQRGITDTQYF	TRBV5-1	TRBJ2-3	NA
CAWRIYSTDTQYF	TRBV30	TRBJ2-3	NA
CASSDYGGRVYSDTQYF	TRBV6-4	TRBJ2-3	few
CASSQSGGGYTF	TRBV3-1	TRBJ1-2	medium-sized
CASSLGTSGMETQYF	TRBV5-1	TRBJ2-5	NA
CASTQVPGGEPQNF	TRBV12-3/TRBV12-4	TRBJ1-5	NA
CASSRFGQGISAGELFF	TRBV11-2	TRBJ2-2	NA
CASSHDRAGNTIYF	TRBV5-1	TRBJ1-3	NA
CASSLAGGGYTF	TRBV28	TRBJ1-2	few
CSARYRDRGPDQPQHF	TRBV20-1	TRBJ1-5	NA
CASRTYDSRRFSGNTIYF	TRBV6-5	TRBJ1-3	few
CASSPGTLTGELFF	TRBV7-3	TRBJ2-2	many
CSAPTPGTLGYGYTF	TRBV20-1	TRBJ1-2	once
CSLLAGGHNEQFF	TRBV29-1	TRBJ2-1	medium-sized
CASSDPAGTGETVSNQPQHF	TRBV2	TRBJ1-5	NA
CASRAASGSGIGYEQYF	TRBV2	TRBJ2-7	few
CSSSLIQMGDTEAFF	TRBV28	TRBJ1-1	few
CASRGASQPQHF	TRBV2	TRBJ1-5	NA
CAWAQGAIAYEQYF	TRBV30	TRBJ2-7	medium-sized
CASSYRAGGQREQYF	TRBV6-6	TRBJ2-7	NA
CASSESGVEKLFF	TRBV25-1	TRBJ1-4	few
CASKRDLTSNYGYTF	TRBV6-1	TRBJ1-2	NA
CASSLLRLAGFSNGELFF	TRBV6-6	TRBJ2-2	NA
CASSPSLDNEQFF	TRBV18	TRBJ2-1	medium-sized
CASSTPRQGNSYEQYF	TRBV7-6	TRBJ2-7	NA
CASSRTSGSWNVQFF	TRBV11-2	TRBJ2-1	NA
CSASASGDTGELFF	TRBV20-1	TRBJ2-2	large
CASSLGPTRRVAETQYF	TRBV11-2	TRBJ2-5	many
CASSDGRSFYGYTF	TRBV2	TRBJ1-2	NA
CASSYTGEGAQYF	TRBV6-2/TRBV6-3	TRBJ2-5	NA
CASNGGYEQYF	TRBV2	TRBJ2-7	medium-sized